What follows are 29 T cell receptor beta chains derived from one specimen sequenced in a study of shared clonotypes between healthy human individuals. The method was immunoSEQ multiplex PCR; TCRdb's version includes in-frame clones alone and lacks a portion of them. The repertoire holds some 2 million clones, about 95% seen once, with roughly 1.2% in the top ten. Terminally differentiated effector memory CD45RA+ cells were left out of the naive CD8 fraction, which was CD45RO-negative and positively selected for CCR7. Specimen: naive CD8+ T cells sorted from blood. These receptors originate from a man between 18 and 29 years old in good health.

The rearrangement uses TRBV6-1 and TRBJ1-2, with 9 positions matching TRBD1. With V trimmed by 7 bases and J by 4 bases, 7 bases remained unmatched. Germline V gives CDR1 MNHNS, CDR2 SASEGT. The CDR3 length is 14 residues. CDR3 region: CASKDRGRSYGYTF. For the CDR3, the DNA is TGTGCCAGCAAGGACAGGGGACGTAGCTATGGCTACACCTTC.

The CDR3 region is CASSYLGTGVFDTEAFF. DNA for the CDR3: TGTGCCAGCAGTTACCTTGGGACAGGGGTTTTCGACACTGAAGCTTTCTTT. The rearrangement links TRBV28 to TRBJ1-1; 10 bases are a match to TRBD1. V trimming: 4 bases; J trimming: 3 bases; junction bases outside the gene matches: 11. The CDR3 covers 17 residues. In germline, CDR1 is MDHEN, CDR2 SYDVKM.

The chain combines TRBV7-8 with TRBJ2-3; 13 bases align to TRBD2. The CDR3 has 17 residues. CDR1 and CDR2 (germline): SGHVS, FQNEAQ. V lost 5 bases, J lost 3 bases, and 8 bases stayed unmatched. CDR3 coding DNA: TGTGCCAGCAGCATAGAGGGACTAGCGGGGATAACAGATACGCAGTATTTT. Its protein product is CASSIEGLAGITDTQYF.

The V call is TRBV4-1, the J call TRBJ2-5; the D is unclear. From germline, CDR1 is MGHRA and CDR2 YSYEKL. The ends were cut back, 4 bases at V and 5 bases at J, with 11 bases in the middle. The CDR3 totals 13 residues. The CDR3: CASSPLKRETQYF. DNA of the CDR3: TGCGCCAGCAGCCCTTTAAAACGGGAGACCCAGTACTTC.

The V and J genes are TRBV2 and TRBJ2-7, with D tentatively TRBD2 (5 bases). Germline V CDR1 and CDR2: SNHLY, FYNNEI. The length of the CDR3 is 13 residues. Trimming shortened V by 9 bases and J by 3 bases, and 15 bases separated the two germline ends. The CDR3: CASGLPEGYEQYF. The CDR3 region has the DNA TGTGCCAGTGGACTTCCAGAGGGCTACGAGCAGTACTTC.

The rearrangement uses TRBV7-6 and TRBJ2-7; TRBD1 matches at 7 bases. Trimming cost V 5 bases and J 3 bases; bases outside gene matches: 10. This CDR3 comprises 15 residues. The germline V gene encodes CDR1 SGHVS and CDR2 FNYEAQ. This chain's CDR3 is CASSPDRDRSYEQYF. The CDR3, as DNA: TGTGCCAGCAGCCCCGATCGGGACAGAAGCTACGAGCAGTACTTC. Full variable domain (outside the CDR3, taken from reference TRBV7-6 and TRBJ2-7): GAGVSQSPRYKVTKRGQDVALRCDPISGHVSLYWYRQALGQGPEFLTYFNYEAQQDKSGLPNDRFSAERPEGSISTLTIQRTEQRDSAMYRCASSPDRDRSYEQYFGPGTRLTVT.

Points on this clone: The same CDR3 is also encoded by other DNA sequences in this sample. The chain has TRBV29-1 and TRBJ2-7; 9 positions match TRBD1. The CDR3 covers 12 residues. With V trimmed by 7 bases and J by 3 bases, 4 bases remained unmatched. Germline V lookup: CDR1 SQVTM, CDR2 ANQGSEA. CDR3 loop: CSGTGQGYEQYF. DNA of the CDR3: TGCAGCGGGACGGGACAGGGCTACGAGCAGTACTTC.

The chain couples TRBV30 to TRBJ1-1; possibly TRBD1 for D (6 bases). V lost 2 bases and J lost 8, with 12 bases in between. Germline CDR1 GTSNPN, CDR2 SVGIG (reference sequence). The CDR3 is 12 amino acids. The CDR3 DNA follows: TGTGCCTGGAGTATCCGACAGGAGGAAGCTTTCTTT. The encoded protein is CAWSIRQEEAFF.

This clone was detected once. The same CDR3 is also encoded by other DNA sequences in this sample. CDR3 amino acids: CASSLAEAFF. The DNA for the CDR3 is TGTGCCAGCAGCTTAGCCGAAGCTTTCTTT. This rearrangement joins TRBV7-9 to TRBJ1-1, with D unresolved. Germline CDR1 and CDR2: SEHNR and FQNEAQ (reference sequence). V was cut by 0 bases and J by 8 bases, with 1 base left in between. The CDR3 has 10 amino acids.

This clone was detected only a few times. This sequence joins TRBV13 and TRBJ2-7, with a possible D match to TRBD2 (5 bases). CDR1 PRHDT and CDR2 FYEKMQ come from the germline V gene (reference sequence). V was clipped by 0 bases and J by 1 base, with 16 bases between them. The length of the CDR3 is 17 residues. The CDR3 coding sequence is TGTGCCAGCAGCTTAGGCTTTGTGGAGGAGAGGTCCTACGAGCAGTACTTC. Translation gives CASSLGFVEERSYEQYF. The whole variable domain, filled in from reference TRBV13 and TRBJ2-7, reads AAGVIQSPRHLIKEKRETATLKCYPIPRHDTVYWYQQGPGQDPQFLISFYEKMQSDKGSIPDRFSAQQFSDYHSELNMSSLELGDSALYFCASSLGFVEERSYEQYFGPGTRLTVT.

The chain joins TRBV6-1 to TRBJ2-5; 8 bases line up with TRBD1. Germline-derived CDR1 and CDR2 are MNHNS and SASEGT. J lost 1 base, V lost 4 bases, and 5 bases had no gene match. The CDR3 length is 15 residues. The CDR3 DNA reads TGTGCCAGCAGTGCGGAGACAGGGGTCCAAGAGACCCAGTACTTC. This codes for CASSAETGVQETQYF.

The chain recombines TRBV6-6 with TRBJ1-1; possibly TRBD1 for D (5 bases). Germline-derived CDR1 and CDR2 are MNHNY and SVGAGI (reference sequence). With 0 bases removed from V and 4 bases from J, the gap between germline ends came to 9 bases. The CDR3 loop spans 14 amino acids. CDR3 sequence: CASSYSEGSTEAFF. For the CDR3, the DNA is TGTGCCAGCAGTTACTCGGAGGGGAGCACTGAAGCTTTCTTT.

The genes are TRBV5-1 and TRBJ2-7, with 11 positions matching TRBD1. Germline CDR1 reads SGHRS; CDR2 reads YFSETQ. CDR3 length equals 13 residues. V lost 7 bases, J lost 6 bases, and 6 bases stayed unmatched. This CDR3 reads CASFGQGAGEQYF. In DNA, the CDR3 is TGCGCCAGCTTTGGACAGGGGGCGGGCGAGCAGTACTTC.

This clone was seen once. The chain links TRBV28 to TRBJ1-1; unclear D gene. This CDR3 spans 17 amino acids. V was pared by 3 bases and J by 0 bases, with 17 bases between. The germline V gene has CDR1 MDHEN and CDR2 SYDVKM. CDR3 nucleotides: TGTGCCAGCAGTTTCCCCACCGGGGAGTACATGAACACTGAAGCTTTCTTT. Its translation: CASSFPTGEYMNTEAFF.

The chain joins TRBV5-6 to TRBJ2-5, with D possibly called TRBD1 or TRBD2 (5 bases each). Trimming stripped 4 bases from V and 2 bases from J, with 21 bases between. This CDR3 is built from 17 residues. Looked up from germline, CDR1 is SGHDT and CDR2 is YYEEEE. The DNA for the CDR3 is TGTGCCAGCAGCGGACCCTACTTCGGGACGGTGCAAGAGACCCAGTACTTC. This sequence encodes CASSGPYFGTVQETQYF.

V gene TRBV6-5 combines with J gene TRBJ2-3, with unresolved D. V lost 8 bases, J lost 2 bases, and 5 bases lay in between. CDR1 is MNHEY and CDR2 is SVGAGI in the germline V gene. The CDR3 runs to 11 residues. As DNA, the CDR3 is TGTGCCAGCGGGCCCACAGATACGCAGTATTTT. This encodes CASGPTDTQYF.

This clone was recorded a few times. Other DNA sequences of this sample code for an identical CDR3. The rearrangement uses TRBV11-2 and TRBJ2-5; D is unclear. Germline lookup yields CDR1 SGHAT and CDR2 FQNNGV. V lost 4 bases, J lost 4 bases, and 4 bases lay in between. This CDR3 contains 11 residues. As DNA, the CDR3 is TGTGCCAGCAGCTCTGGAGAGACCCAGTACTTC. Translating it yields CASSSGETQYF.

This chain links TRBV5-1 with TRBJ2-3; 11 bases match TRBD2. After removal of 4 bases from V and 6 bases from J, the junction contained 4 bases not matched to a gene. The germline gives CDR1 SGHRS, CDR2 YFSETQ. The CDR3 has 14 residues. The CDR3: CASSQGLAVDTQYF. CDR3 in DNA: TGCGCCAGCAGCCAGGGACTAGCGGTTGATACGCAGTATTTT.

The V call is TRBV7-9, the J call TRBJ1-2, with D perhaps matching TRBD1 (5 bases). V was pared by 5 bases and J by 3 bases, with 19 bases between. Germline values: CDR1 SEHNR, CDR2 FQNEAQ (reference sequence). The CDR3 is made up of 16 amino acids. This CDR3 is CASSPGSVTEDYGYTF. The CDR3 DNA is TGTGCCAGCAGCCCAGGCTCCGTGACAGAAGACTATGGCTACACCTTC.

V gene TRBV7-2 combines with J gene TRBJ1-2; possibly TRBD1 for D (6 bases). V lost 5 bases and J lost 2, with 12 bases in between. Per the germline V gene, CDR1 is SGHTA and CDR2 is FQGNSA. The CDR3 is 14 amino acids. CDR3 coding DNA: TGTGCCAGCAGCCCACGCCAGGGGAACTATGGCTACACCTTC. Protein: CASSPRQGNYGYTF.

DNA of the CDR3: TGTGCCAGCAGCTTAGGGGTTAGCGGGGGGCTCACAGATACGCAGTATTTT. Its translation is CASSLGVSGGLTDTQYF. V gene TRBV7-6 combines with J gene TRBJ2-3, with 10 bases that match TRBD2. J gave up 2 bases and V 1 base, and 6 bases lay outside the gene matches. CDR3 size: 17 residues. The germline gives CDR1 SGHVS, CDR2 FNYEAQ.

The V and J genes are TRBV30 and TRBJ2-7; D may be TRBD2 (6 bases). V lost 8 bases and J 4 bases, leaving 18 bases between the germline ends. This CDR3 has 13 amino acids. From germline, CDR1 is GTSNPN and CDR2 SVGIG (reference sequence). CDR3 protein: CARSGLTRYEQYF. The CDR3 DNA reads as TGTGCCCGATCGGGACTCACGAGGTACGAGCAGTACTTC.

The chain carries TRBV6-5 and TRBJ2-3; D may be TRBD2 (6 bases). Trimming stripped 4 bases from V and 0 bases from J, with 8 bases between. The CDR3 consists of 14 residues. The V gene's germline CDR1 is MNHEY and CDR2 SVGAGI. For the CDR3, the DNA is TGTGCCAGCAGTTTAGGGACTAGCACAGATACGCAGTATTTT. Translation: CASSLGTSTDTQYF.

The J gene is TRBJ2-7, the V gene TRBV5-6, with D perhaps matching TRBD1 or TRBD2 (5 bases each). This CDR3 region has 11 residues. Germline V gene sequence: CDR1 SGHDT, CDR2 YYEEEE. With 4 bases removed from V and 6 bases from J, the gap between germline ends came to 8 bases. The CDR3 spells CASSRGVEQYF. Here the CDR3 DNA reads TGTGCCAGCAGCCGAGGGGTCGAGCAGTACTTC.

The chain joins TRBV6-1 to TRBJ2-4, with TRBD1 matching over 7 bases. Unmatched junction bases numbered 0, after V lost 6 bases and J lost 4 bases. This CDR3 region has 12 residues. CDR1 and CDR2 (germline): MNHNS, SASEGT. CDR3 bases: TGTGCCAGCAGGACAGGGAAAAACATTCAGTACTTC. It codes for CASRTGKNIQYF.

The chain combines TRBV21-1 with TRBJ2-6; the D segment call TRBD1 is taken from the table without a DNA check. TRBV21-1 is a known pseudogene. The CDR3 is 13 residues long. The CDR3: CASPQGFTNVLTF. CDR3 coding DNA: TGTGCCAGCCCTCAGGGGTTCACCAACGTCCTGACTTTC.

This clone was recorded once. The same CDR3 also results from other DNA sequences found in this sample. The V gene is TRBV27, the J gene TRBJ2-1; 9 positions agree with TRBD1. Germline CDR1 MNHEY, CDR2 SMNVEV (reference sequence). The CDR3 has 14 residues. Unmatched junction bases numbered 4, after V lost 6 bases and J lost 4 bases. The CDR3 coding sequence is TGTGCCAGCAGCACAGGGGGCTTGTACAATGAGCAGTTCTTC. Amino acid sequence: CASSTGGLYNEQFF.

The rearrangement joins TRBV10-2 to TRBJ2-7; no reliable D call. Trimming removed 0 bases at V and 3 bases at J, with 12 bases between. Germline V CDR1 and CDR2: WSHSY, SAAADI. The CDR3 runs 15 residues. CDR3: CASSESTGQRYEQYF. The CDR3 bases are TGCGCCAGCAGTGAGTCTACCGGCCAGCGCTACGAGCAGTACTTC.

This chain uses TRBV30 with TRBJ2-1; the D is unclear. The CDR3 is 13 residues long. Trimming left V 1 base short and J 5 bases short, with 9 bases between. Germline CDR1 and CDR2: GTSNPN and SVGIG (reference sequence). The CDR3 protein is CAWSAYLNNEQFF. Written as DNA, the CDR3 is TGTGCCTGGAGTGCCTACCTAAACAATGAGCAGTTCTTC.